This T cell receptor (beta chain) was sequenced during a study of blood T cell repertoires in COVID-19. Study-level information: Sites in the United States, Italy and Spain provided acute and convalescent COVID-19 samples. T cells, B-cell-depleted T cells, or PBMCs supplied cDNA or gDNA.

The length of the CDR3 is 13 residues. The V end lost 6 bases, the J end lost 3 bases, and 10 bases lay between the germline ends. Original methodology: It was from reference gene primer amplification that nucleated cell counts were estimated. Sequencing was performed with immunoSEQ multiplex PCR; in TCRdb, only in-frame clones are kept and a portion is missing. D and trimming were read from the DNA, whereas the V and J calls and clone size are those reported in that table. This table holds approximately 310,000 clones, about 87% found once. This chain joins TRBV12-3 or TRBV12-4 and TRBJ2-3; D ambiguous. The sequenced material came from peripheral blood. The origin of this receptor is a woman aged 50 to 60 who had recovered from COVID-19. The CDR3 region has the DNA TGTGCCAGCAGGCCCCAGGAAACAGATACGCAGTATTTT. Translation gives CASRPQETDTQYF.